This TCR beta chain is from a study of T cell clonality in common variable immunodeficiency. Points from the study as a whole: Common variable immunodeficiency TCR beta sequences reportedly had fewer deletions and N-nucleotide insertions.

The method was immunoSEQ multiplex PCR; TCRdb's version includes in-frame clones alone and lacks a portion of them. The sample presents tens of thousands of clones, none singletons. This clone has at least ten counts. Antigen specificity is unknown. The missing CDR3 end, 3 residues past where the read stops, is filled in from the germline J gene. The length of the CDR3 is 13 residues. CDR1 and CDR2 from the germline V gene are SQVTM and ANQGSEA. Trimming cost V 5 bases and J 6 bases; bases outside gene matches: 7. The chain employs TRBV29-1 and TRBJ2-7; 10 positions match TRBD1. The sample taken for sequencing was peripheral blood mononuclear cells. This sequence was found in a person aged 18 to 70 in good health. The CDR3 protein is CSVTTGGGGEQYF. The sequenced part of the CDR3 DNA is TGCAGCGTTACGACAGGGGGCGGCGGCGAG.